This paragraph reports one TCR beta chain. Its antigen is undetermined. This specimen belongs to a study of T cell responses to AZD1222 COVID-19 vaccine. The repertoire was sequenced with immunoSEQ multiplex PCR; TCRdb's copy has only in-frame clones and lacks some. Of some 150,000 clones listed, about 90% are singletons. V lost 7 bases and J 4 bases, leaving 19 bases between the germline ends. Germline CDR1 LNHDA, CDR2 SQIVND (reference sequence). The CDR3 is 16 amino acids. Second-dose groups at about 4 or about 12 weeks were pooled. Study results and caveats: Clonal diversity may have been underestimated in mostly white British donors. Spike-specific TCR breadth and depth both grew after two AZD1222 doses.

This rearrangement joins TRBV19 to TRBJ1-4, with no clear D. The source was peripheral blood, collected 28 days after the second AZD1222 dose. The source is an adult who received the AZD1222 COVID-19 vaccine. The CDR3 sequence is CASTKSSGAGNEKLFF. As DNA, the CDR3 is TGTGCCAGTACCAAATCTTCGGGAGCGGGTAATGAAAAACTGTTTTTT.